This T cell receptor (beta chain) was sequenced during a study of coeliac disease. Study background: Coeliac patients had active, refractory type I, or gluten-free-diet-controlled disease. General study results and limits: The authors considered this approach unsuitable for unbiased detection of gliadin-specific T cells. TRB repertoires were largely private, with most amino acid sequences found in only one sample.

V lost 3 bases to trimming and J lost 9 bases; unmatched junction nucleotides: 6. The length of the CDR3 is 14 residues. In germline, CDR1 is MDHEN, CDR2 SYDVKM. Cells were frozen in aliquots of approximately 450,000, and one aliquot per fraction was sequenced. In the case of this clone: What it binds is unknown.

Here immunoSEQ multiplex PCR was the method, and the copy in TCRdb shows in-frame clones only, minus some. The data show 7,500 to 9,500 clones, around three fifths seen once. This chain joins TRBV28 and TRBJ2-1; 9 bases line up with TRBD1. The sequence was collected from a woman aged 55-69 years with celiac disease. The sample comprised intraepithelial lymphocytes from the gut. The CDR3 DNA is TGTGCCAGCAGTTTTCCGGGACAGGGACTTGAGCAGTTCTTC. Protein product: CASSFPGQGLEQFF.